Included here is one TCR beta chain sequence, with context. Its target is not known. The data originate from a study of cytomegalovirus exposure and HLA in healthy donors. V lost 5 bases, J lost 0 bases, and 12 bases lay in between. This CDR3 region has 15 residues. Germline lookup yields CDR1 SNHLY and CDR2 FYNNEI. The repertoire was sequenced with immunoSEQ multiplex PCR; TCRdb's copy has only in-frame clones and lacks some. The table lists around 180,000 clones, roughly 82% of them singletons. The donors were part of the 120-subject validation cohort, which stood apart from the roughly 680-subject first cohort. Study findings and constraints: While the bulk of TCR sequences proved rare, some public TCRs turned up in many donors. The study listed around 150 cytomegalovirus-associated TCR beta chains.

This TCR derives from a man between 18 and 35 years old in good health and CMV-seropositive. This chain connects TRBV2 to TRBJ2-3; possibly TRBD2 for D (6 bases). Sequenced input: PBMCs. The CDR3 loop reads CASSPTRFSTDTQYF. In DNA form, the CDR3 reads TGTGCCAGCAGTCCGACTAGATTTAGCACAGATACGCAGTATTTT.